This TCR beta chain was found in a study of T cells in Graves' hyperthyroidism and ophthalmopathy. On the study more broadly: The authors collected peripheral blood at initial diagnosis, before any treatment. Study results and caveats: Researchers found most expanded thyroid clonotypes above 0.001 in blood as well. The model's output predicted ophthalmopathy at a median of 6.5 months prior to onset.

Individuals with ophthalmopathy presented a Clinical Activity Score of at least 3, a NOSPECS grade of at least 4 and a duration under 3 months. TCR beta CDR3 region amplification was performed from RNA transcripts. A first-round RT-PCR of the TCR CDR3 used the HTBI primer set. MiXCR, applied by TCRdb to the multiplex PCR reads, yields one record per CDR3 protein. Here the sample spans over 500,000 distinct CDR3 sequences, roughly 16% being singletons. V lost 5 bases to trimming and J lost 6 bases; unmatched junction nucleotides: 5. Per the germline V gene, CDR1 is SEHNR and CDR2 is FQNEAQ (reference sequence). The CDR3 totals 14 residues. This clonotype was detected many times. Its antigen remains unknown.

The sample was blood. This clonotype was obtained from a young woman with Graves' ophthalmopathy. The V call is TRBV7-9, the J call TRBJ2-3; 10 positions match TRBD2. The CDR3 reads CASSTSGMVDTQYF. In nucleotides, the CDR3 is TGTGCCAGCAGCACTAGCGGGATGGTGGATACGCAGTATTTT.